This section outlines one TCR beta chain sequence together with its context. Its antigen is not identified. The data were taken from a study of beta chain features in type 1 diabetes. Study-wide results and limits: Naive, central memory and regulatory TCRB repertoires appeared more similar among patients than healthy donors. Among patients with Type 1 diabetes, TCRB CDR3s were moderately but significantly shorter in every one of the four CD4+ subsets.

The CDR3 contains 15 residues. V gave up 6 bases and J gave up 11 bases; unmatched junction bases: 14. The germline V gene encodes CDR1 PRHDT and CDR2 FYEKMQ (reference sequence). Expressed TCRB transcripts were sequenced, since all the RNA that had been isolated was reverse transcribed. The read count averaged around 3.5 million across naive, central memory and regulatory T cell samples. The data were produced by immunoSEQ multiplex PCR, yet TCRdb's version contains in-frame clones alone and is incomplete. The sample yields 150,000 to 200,000 clones, roughly 59% seen once. The sequence was obtained from a young man with type 1 diabetes. The chain combines TRBV13 with TRBJ2-5; 11 bases are a match to TRBD2. Material: naive CD4+ T cells from blood. The CDR3 loop reads CASRVAGGPLREQYF. For the CDR3, the DNA is TGTGCCAGCAGGGTAGCGGGGGGGCCCCTGCGGGAGCAGTACTTC.